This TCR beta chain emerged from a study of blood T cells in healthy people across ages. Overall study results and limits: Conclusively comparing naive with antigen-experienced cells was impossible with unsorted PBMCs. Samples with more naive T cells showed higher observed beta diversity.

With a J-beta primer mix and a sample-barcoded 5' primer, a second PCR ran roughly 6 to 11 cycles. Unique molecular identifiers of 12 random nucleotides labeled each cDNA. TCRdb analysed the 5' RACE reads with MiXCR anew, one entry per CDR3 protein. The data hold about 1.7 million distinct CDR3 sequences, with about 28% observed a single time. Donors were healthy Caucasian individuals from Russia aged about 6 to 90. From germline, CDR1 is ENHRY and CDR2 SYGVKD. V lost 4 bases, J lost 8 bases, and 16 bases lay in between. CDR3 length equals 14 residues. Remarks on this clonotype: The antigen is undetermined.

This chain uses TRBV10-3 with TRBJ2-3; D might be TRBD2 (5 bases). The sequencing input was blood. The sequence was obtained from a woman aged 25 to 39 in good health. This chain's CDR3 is CAISGGPGTLTQYF. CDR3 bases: TGTGCCATCAGTGGAGGGCCAGGTACTCTTACGCAGTATTTT.